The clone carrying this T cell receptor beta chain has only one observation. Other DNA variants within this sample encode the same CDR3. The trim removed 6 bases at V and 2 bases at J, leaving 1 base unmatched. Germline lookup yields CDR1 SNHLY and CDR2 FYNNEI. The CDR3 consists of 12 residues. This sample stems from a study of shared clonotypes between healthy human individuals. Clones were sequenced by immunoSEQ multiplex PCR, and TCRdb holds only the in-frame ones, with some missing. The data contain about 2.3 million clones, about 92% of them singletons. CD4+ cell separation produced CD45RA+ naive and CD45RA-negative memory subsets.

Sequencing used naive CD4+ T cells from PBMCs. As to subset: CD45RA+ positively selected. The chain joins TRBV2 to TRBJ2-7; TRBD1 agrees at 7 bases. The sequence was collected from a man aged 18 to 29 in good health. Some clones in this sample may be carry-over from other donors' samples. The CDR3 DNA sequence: TGTGCCAGCAGAGACAGGGCCTACGAGCAGTACTTC. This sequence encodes CASRDRAYEQYF.